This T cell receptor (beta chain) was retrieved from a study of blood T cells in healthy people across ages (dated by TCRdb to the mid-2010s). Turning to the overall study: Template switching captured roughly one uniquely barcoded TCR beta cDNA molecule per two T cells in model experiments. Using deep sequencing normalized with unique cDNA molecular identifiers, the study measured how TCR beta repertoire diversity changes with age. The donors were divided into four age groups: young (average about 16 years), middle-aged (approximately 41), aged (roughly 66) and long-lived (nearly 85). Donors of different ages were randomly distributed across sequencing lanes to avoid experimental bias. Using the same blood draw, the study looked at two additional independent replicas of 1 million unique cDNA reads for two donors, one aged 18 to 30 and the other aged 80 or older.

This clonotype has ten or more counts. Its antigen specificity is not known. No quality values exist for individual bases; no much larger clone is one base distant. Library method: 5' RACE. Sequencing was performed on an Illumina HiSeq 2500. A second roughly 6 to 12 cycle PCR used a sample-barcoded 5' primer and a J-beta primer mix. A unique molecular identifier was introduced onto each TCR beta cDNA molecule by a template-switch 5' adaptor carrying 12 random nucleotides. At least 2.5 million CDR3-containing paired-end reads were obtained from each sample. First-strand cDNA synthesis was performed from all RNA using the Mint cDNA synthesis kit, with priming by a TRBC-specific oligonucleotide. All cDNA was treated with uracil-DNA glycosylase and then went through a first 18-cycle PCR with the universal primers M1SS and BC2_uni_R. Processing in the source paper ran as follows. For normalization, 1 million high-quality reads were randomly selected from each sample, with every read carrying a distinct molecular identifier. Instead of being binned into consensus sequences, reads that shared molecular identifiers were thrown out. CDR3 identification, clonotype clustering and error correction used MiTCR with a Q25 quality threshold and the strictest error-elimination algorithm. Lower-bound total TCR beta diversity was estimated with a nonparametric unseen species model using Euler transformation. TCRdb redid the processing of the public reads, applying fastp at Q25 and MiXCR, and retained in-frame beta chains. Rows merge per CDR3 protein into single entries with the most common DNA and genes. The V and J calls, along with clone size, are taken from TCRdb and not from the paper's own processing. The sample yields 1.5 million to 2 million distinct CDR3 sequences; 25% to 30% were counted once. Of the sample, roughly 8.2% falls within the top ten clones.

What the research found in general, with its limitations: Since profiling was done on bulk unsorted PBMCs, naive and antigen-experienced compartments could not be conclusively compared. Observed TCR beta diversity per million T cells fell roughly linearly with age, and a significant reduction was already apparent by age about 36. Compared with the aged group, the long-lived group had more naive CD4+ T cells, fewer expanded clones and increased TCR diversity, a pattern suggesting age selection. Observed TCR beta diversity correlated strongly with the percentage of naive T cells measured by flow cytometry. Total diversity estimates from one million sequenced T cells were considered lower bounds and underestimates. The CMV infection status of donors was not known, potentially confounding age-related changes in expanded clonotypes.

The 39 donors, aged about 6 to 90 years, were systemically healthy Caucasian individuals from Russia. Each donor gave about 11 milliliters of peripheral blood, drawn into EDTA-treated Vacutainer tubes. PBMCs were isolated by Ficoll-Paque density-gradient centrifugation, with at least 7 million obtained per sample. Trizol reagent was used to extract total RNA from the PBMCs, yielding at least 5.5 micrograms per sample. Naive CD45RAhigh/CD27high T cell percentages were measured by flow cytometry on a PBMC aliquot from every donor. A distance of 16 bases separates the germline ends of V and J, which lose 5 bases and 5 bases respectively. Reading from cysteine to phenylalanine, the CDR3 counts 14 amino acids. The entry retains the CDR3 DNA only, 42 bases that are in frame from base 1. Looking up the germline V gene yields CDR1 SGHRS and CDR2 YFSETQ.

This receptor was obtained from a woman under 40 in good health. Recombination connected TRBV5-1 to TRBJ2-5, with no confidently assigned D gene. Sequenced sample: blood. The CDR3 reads CASSPSTAEETQYF. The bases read TGCGCCAGCAGTCCCTCGACTGCGGAGGAGACCCAGTACTTC.